This T cell receptor (beta chain) appears in the sequencing data of a study of blood T cell repertoires in COVID-19. About the study: Donors in the United States, Italy and Spain gave samples during acute or convalescent COVID-19.

The CDR3 spans 16 residues. Germline assignment: CDR1 SGHRS and CDR2 YFSETQ. V lost 3 bases and J lost 5, with 20 bases in between. Under the authors' procedure: Estimation of nucleated cell counts was performed using reference gene primer amplification. Profiling relied on immunoSEQ multiplex PCR, and the TCRdb table lists in-frame clones only, not all of them. V, J and clone size reflect that table, while D and trimming were determined from the DNA. This table has under 85,000 clones, roughly 78% appearing once. This clone showed up just once. The clonotype comes from a human donor in a cohort sampled during active COVID-19. The chain recombines TRBV5-1 with TRBJ2-5, with D possibly matching TRBD1 (5 bases). The sample comprised peripheral blood. Written as DNA, the CDR3 is TGCGCCAGCAGCTCGGGCAGGGTCTCAGGGCGGGAGACCCAGTACTTC. Protein: CASSSGRVSGRETQYF.